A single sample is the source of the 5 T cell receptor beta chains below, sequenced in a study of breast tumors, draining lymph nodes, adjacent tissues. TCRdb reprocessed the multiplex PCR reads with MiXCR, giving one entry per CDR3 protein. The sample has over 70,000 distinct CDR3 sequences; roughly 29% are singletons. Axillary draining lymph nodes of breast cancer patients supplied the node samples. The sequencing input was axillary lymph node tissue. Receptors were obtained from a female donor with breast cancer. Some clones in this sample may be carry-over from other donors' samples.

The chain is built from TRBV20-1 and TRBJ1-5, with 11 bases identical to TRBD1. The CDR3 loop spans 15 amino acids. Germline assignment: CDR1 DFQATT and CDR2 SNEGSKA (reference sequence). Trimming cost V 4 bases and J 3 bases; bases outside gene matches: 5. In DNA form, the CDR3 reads TGCAGTGCTACTGGGACAGGGGGTTTCAATCAGCCCCAGCATTTT. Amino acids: CSATGTGGFNQPQHF.

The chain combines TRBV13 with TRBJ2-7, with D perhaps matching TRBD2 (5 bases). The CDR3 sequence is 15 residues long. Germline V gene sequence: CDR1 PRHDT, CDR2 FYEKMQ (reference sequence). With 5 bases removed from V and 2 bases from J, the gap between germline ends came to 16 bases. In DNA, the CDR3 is TGTGCCAGCAGCCCACTAGGGCTAGGTCCCTACGAGCAGTACTTC. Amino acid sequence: CASSPLGLGPYEQYF. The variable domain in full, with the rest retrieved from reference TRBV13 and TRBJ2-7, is AAGVIQSPRHLIKEKRETATLKCYPIPRHDTVYWYQQGPGQDPQFLISFYEKMQSDKGSIPDRFSAQQFSDYHSELNMSSLELGDSALYFCASSPLGLGPYEQYFGPGTRLTVT.

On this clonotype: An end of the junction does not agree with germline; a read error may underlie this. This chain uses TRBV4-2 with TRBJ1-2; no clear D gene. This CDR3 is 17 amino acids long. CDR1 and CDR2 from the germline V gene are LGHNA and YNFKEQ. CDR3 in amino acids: CVSSQGWEDEESQGYTF. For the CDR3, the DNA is TGTGTCAGCAGCCAAGGTTGGGAGGACGAGGAGTCGCAAGGCTACACCTTC.

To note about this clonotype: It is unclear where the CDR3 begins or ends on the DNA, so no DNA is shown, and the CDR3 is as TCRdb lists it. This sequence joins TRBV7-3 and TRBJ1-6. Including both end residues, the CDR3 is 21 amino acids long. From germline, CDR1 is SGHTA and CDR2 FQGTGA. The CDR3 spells CASSFYICSVTRSSYNSPLHF.

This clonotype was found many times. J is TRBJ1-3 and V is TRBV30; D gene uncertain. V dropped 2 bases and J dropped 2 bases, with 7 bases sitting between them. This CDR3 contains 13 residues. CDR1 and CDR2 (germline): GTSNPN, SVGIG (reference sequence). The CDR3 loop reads CAWSNQAGNTIYF. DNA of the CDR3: TGTGCCTGGAGTAATCAGGCTGGAAACACCATATATTTT. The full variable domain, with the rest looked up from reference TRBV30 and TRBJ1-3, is SQTIHQWPATLVQPVGSPLSLECTVEGTSNPNLYWYRQAAGRGLQLLFYSVGIGQISSEVPQNLSASRPQDRQFILSSKKLLLSDSGFYLCAWSNQAGNTIYFGEGSWLTVV.